These T cell receptor beta chains were read from a single sample in a study of T cell clones after liver transplantation. Some clones are missing from TCRdb's copy, which holds only in-frame ones; the method was immunoSEQ multiplex PCR. The table has over 60,000 clones, 80% seen once. Sequencing used CD4+ T cells from blood, obtained before liver transplant. These receptors were collected from a human donor who received a liver transplant. CDR3s include the opening cysteine and the closing phenylalanine or tryptophan. The D gene is left open where the match is weak. Clone size is given for some rows only: seen once, a few or many times, or a class if the clone is expanded.

size,J,V,D,DNA,CDR3
.,TRBJ2-7,TRBV19,.,TGTGCCAGCTCCGGGACTCCCAGCAAGCAGTACTTC,CASSGTPSKQYF
.,TRBJ1-1,TRBV29-1,.,TGCAGCGTTGGAGTGGGAGACACTGAAGCTTTCTTT,CSVGVGDTEAFF
.,TRBJ2-6,TRBV2,TRBD1,TGTGCCAGCGAACCCGGGACAGCTGGGGCCAACGTCCTGACTTTC,CASEPGTAGANVLTF
.,TRBJ2-3,TRBV19,.,TGTGCCAGTAGTACCCAACCCCACAGGAGCACAGATACGCAGTATTTT,CASSTQPHRSTDTQYF
.,TRBJ1-1,TRBV2,.,TGTGCCAGCAGTGAATTGAACAGAGTAACTGAAGCTTTCTTT,CASSELNRVTEAFF
.,TRBJ1-3,TRBV28,TRBD1,TGTGCCAGCAGGGGGACAGGTCAAGGAAACACCATATATTTT,CASRGTGQGNTIYF
.,TRBJ1-1,TRBV19,.,TGTGCCAGTAGCGACCCGGGACACCAAAACACTGAAGCTTTCTTT,CASSDPGHQNTEAFF
.,TRBJ2-5,TRBV4-3,TRBD1,TGCGCCAGCAGCCAAGAAGGTCTCAGGGGGATGGGAGAGACCCAGTACTTC,CASSQEGLRGMGETQYF
.,TRBJ2-1,TRBV18,TRBD2,TGTGCCAGCTCACCACAGGCGGGAGGGCCTAGAGATGAGCAGTTCTTC,CASSPQAGGPRDEQFF
.,TRBJ2-7,TRBV28,TRBD1,TGTGCCAGCAGTCCCTGGACAGGGAACTACGAGCAGTACTTC,CASSPWTGNYEQYF
.,TRBJ2-3,TRBV4-3,TRBD2,TGCGCCAGCCGCCTACAGTCCGGGACTAACACAGATACGCAGTATTTT,CASRLQSGTNTDTQYF
.,TRBJ2-3,TRBV7-9,TRBD2,TGTGCCAGCAGCTTGGAGGGCGGGGGTGATACGCAGTATTTT,CASSLEGGGDTQYF
.,TRBJ2-3,TRBV7-2,.,TGTGCCAGCAGCTCCTCATGGGCGGGGAACACAGATACGCAGTATTTT,CASSSSWAGNTDTQYF
.,TRBJ1-1,TRBV18,.,TGTGCCAGCTCACCAAGTGAGTGGGGAGAGGCTTTCTTT,CASSPSEWGEAFF
.,TRBJ2-7,TRBV5-4,TRBD2,TGTGCCAGCAGCATCGCCGGGACTAGCGGATCCTACGAGCAGTACTTC,CASSIAGTSGSYEQYF
.,TRBJ2-1,TRBV29-1,.,TGCAGCGGTAGACTGTCTCACTCCTACAATGAGCAGTTCTTC,CSGRLSHSYNEQFF
.,TRBJ1-3,TRBV6-1,.,TGTGCCACCCTTGTGCCGGGAAACACCATATATTTT,CATLVPGNTIYF
once,TRBJ2-5,TRBV6-5,TRBD2,TGTGCCAGCAGTGGACTAGCTTCACAAGAGACCCAGTACTTC,CASSGLASQETQYF
once,TRBJ2-3,TRBV2,TRBD2,TGTGCCAGCAGACGACAGTCCCTCTCGGGGGGTACAGATACGCAGTATTTT,CASRRQSLSGGTDTQYF
.,TRBJ2-4,TRBV7-3,.,TGTGCCAGCAGCTTAGACCGCAAAAACATTCAGTACTTC,CASSLDRKNIQYF